This T cell receptor (beta chain) is drawn from a study of cytomegalovirus exposure and HLA in healthy donors. 13 Jbeta primers and 60 Vbeta primers were used for the PCR. The table came from immunoSEQ multiplex PCR; TCRdb's copy has only in-frame clones and leaves some out. The sample lists around 100,000 clones, 82% occurring once. The specimen sequenced was PBMCs. This sequence originates from a woman younger than 35 in good health and CMV-seronegative.

CDR3 residues: CASRPGLAGGNEQFF. CDR3 coding DNA: TGTGCCAGCAGACCTGGACTAGCGGGGGGGAATGAGCAGTTCTTC. The chain has TRBV2 and TRBJ2-1, with 15 bases fitting TRBD2. The CDR3 runs 15 residues. J lost 7 bases, V lost 6 bases, and 4 bases had no gene match. The V gene's germline CDR1 is SNHLY and CDR2 FYNNEI.